The clone carrying this TCR beta chain has more than one count but fewer than ten. The antigen is not known. Collection of 7.5 to 10 milliliters of peripheral blood was performed for each donor. The sample comes from a study of blood T cells in healthy people across ages. Findings and limits, study-wide: While age rose, TCR beta diversity per million T cells dropped in a roughly linear way.

This CDR3 has 16 residues. Trimming cost V 0 bases and J 7 bases, with 16 bases left between them. Looked up from germline, CDR1 is MNHEY and CDR2 is SVGAGI. Through a sample-barcoded 5' primer and a J-beta primer mix, a second PCR was run for 7 to 11 cycles. TCRdb called the 5' RACE reads again in MiXCR, with one record for every CDR3 protein. The data show about 1.1 million distinct CDR3 sequences, roughly two fifths seen once. The specimen sequenced was blood. This sequence was found in a man aged 18 to 29 in good health. J is TRBJ2-1 and V is TRBV6-5, with D possibly being TRBD2 (5 bases). CDR3 sequence reads: CASSYSKSGLGNEQFF. The CDR3 coding sequence is TGTGCCAGCAGTTACTCGAAAAGCGGTTTGGGGAATGAGCAGTTCTTC.